This T cell receptor beta chain was recovered during a study of T cell responses to AZD1222 COVID-19 vaccine. There are 16 residues in the CDR3. Germline V gene lookup returns CDR1 MRHNA and CDR2 SNTAGT. Germline trimming cut 0 bases from V and 3 bases from J; bases unmatched to any gene: 4. TCRdb's copy holds only in-frame clones and misses some; the assay was immunoSEQ multiplex PCR. The data show roughly 100,000 clones, with approximately 88% seen just once and 14% held by the top ten. The sequence came from an adult who received the AZD1222 COVID-19 vaccine. The sample here was peripheral blood, taken 28 days after the second AZD1222 dose. The chain couples TRBV6-4 to TRBJ2-3, with 9 bases identical to TRBD2. The CDR3 sequence is CASSDSPSGMTDTQYF. The CDR3 region has the DNA TGTGCCAGCAGTGACTCCCCTAGCGGGATGACAGATACGCAGTATTTT.